This TCR beta chain was identified during a study of blood T cells in healthy people across ages. Primers used in a second PCR of roughly 7 to 12 cycles were a sample-barcoded 5' primer and a J-beta primer mix. A template-switch adaptor containing 12 random nucleotides labeled each cDNA molecule. A single record per CDR3 protein comes from TCRdb applying MiXCR to the 5' RACE reads. Among 710,000 or so distinct CDR3 sequences, approximately 29% were seen once, and the ten largest hold 15% to 19%. V dropped 5 bases and J dropped 1; count of bases not matched to a gene: 7. Per the germline V gene, CDR1 is SGHDN and CDR2 is FVKESK. CDR3 length: 16 residues.

The clonotype comes from a woman aged 80 or over in good health. The chain employs TRBV14 and TRBJ2-5; 10 bases match TRBD2. Material: blood. For the CDR3, the DNA is TGTGCCAGCAGCTTTTCTAGCGGGGGCGGCCAAGAGACCCAGTACTTC. Translating gives CASSFSSGGGQETQYF.